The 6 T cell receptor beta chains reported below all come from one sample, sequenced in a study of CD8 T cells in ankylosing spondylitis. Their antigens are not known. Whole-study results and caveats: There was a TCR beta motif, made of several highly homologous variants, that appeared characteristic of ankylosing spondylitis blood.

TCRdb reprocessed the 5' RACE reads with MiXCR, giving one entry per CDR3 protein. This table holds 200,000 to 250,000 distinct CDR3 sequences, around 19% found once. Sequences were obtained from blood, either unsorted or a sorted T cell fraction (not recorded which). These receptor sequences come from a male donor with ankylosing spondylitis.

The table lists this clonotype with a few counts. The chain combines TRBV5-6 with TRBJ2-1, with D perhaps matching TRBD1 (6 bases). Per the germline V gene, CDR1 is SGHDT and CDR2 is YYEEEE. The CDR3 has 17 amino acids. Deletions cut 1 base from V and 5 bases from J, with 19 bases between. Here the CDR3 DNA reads TGTGCCAGCAGCTTGTTAGGACAGCTAATTTCGAACAATGAGCAGTTCTTC. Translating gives CASSLLGQLISNNEQFF.

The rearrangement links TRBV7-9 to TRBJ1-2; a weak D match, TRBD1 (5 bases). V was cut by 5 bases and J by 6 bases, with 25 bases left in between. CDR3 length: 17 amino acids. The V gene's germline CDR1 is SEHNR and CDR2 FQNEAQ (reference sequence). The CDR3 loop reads CASSNLGADSFLHGYTF. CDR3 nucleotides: TGTGCCAGCAGCAATCTAGGGGCAGACAGTTTTCTACATGGCTACACCTTC.

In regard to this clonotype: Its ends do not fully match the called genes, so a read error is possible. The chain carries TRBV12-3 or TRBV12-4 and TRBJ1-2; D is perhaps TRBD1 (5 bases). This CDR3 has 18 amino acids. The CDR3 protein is CTSSQQTGPVDSHYGYTF. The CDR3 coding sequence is TGTACCAGCAGTCAACAAACCGGCCCAGTCGACAGCCACTATGGCTACACCTTC.

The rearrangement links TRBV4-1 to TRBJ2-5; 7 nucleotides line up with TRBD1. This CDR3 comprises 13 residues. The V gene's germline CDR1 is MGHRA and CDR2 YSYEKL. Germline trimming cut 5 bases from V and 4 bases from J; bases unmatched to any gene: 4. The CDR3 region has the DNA TGCGCCAGCAGCACCCCAGGGGGAGAGACCCAGTACTTC. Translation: CASSTPGGETQYF.

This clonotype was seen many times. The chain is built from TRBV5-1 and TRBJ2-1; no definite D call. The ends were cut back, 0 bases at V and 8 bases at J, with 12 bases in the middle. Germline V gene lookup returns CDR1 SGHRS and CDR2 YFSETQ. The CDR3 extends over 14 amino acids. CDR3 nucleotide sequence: TGCGCCAGCAGCTTGGCCCTTTCGGGCGATGAGCAGTTCTTC. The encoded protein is CASSLALSGDEQFF.

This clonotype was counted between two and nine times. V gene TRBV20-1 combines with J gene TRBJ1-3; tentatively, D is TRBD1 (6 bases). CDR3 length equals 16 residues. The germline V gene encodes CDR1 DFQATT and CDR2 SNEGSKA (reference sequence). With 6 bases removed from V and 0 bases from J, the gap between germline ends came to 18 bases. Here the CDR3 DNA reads TGCAGTGCCCATACGGGGGGGCTAAGCTCTGGAAACACCATATATTTT. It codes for CSAHTGGLSSGNTIYF.